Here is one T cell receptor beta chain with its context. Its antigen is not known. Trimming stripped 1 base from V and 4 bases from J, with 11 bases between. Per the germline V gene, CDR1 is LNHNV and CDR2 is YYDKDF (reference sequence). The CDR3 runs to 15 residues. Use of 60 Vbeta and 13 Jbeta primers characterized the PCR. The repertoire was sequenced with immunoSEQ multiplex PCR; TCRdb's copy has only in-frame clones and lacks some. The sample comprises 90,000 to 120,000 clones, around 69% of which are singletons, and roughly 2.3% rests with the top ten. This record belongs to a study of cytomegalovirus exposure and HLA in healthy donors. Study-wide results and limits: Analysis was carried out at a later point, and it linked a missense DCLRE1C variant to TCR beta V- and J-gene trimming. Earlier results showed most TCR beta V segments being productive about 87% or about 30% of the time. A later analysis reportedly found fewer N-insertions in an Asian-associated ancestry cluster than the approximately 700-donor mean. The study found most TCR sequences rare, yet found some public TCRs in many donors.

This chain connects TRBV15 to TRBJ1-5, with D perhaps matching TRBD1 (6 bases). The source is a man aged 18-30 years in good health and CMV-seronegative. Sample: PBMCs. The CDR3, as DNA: TGTGCCACCAGCAGAGTGGGGCAGGGGAATCAGCCCCAGCATTTT. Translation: CATSRVGQGNQPQHF.